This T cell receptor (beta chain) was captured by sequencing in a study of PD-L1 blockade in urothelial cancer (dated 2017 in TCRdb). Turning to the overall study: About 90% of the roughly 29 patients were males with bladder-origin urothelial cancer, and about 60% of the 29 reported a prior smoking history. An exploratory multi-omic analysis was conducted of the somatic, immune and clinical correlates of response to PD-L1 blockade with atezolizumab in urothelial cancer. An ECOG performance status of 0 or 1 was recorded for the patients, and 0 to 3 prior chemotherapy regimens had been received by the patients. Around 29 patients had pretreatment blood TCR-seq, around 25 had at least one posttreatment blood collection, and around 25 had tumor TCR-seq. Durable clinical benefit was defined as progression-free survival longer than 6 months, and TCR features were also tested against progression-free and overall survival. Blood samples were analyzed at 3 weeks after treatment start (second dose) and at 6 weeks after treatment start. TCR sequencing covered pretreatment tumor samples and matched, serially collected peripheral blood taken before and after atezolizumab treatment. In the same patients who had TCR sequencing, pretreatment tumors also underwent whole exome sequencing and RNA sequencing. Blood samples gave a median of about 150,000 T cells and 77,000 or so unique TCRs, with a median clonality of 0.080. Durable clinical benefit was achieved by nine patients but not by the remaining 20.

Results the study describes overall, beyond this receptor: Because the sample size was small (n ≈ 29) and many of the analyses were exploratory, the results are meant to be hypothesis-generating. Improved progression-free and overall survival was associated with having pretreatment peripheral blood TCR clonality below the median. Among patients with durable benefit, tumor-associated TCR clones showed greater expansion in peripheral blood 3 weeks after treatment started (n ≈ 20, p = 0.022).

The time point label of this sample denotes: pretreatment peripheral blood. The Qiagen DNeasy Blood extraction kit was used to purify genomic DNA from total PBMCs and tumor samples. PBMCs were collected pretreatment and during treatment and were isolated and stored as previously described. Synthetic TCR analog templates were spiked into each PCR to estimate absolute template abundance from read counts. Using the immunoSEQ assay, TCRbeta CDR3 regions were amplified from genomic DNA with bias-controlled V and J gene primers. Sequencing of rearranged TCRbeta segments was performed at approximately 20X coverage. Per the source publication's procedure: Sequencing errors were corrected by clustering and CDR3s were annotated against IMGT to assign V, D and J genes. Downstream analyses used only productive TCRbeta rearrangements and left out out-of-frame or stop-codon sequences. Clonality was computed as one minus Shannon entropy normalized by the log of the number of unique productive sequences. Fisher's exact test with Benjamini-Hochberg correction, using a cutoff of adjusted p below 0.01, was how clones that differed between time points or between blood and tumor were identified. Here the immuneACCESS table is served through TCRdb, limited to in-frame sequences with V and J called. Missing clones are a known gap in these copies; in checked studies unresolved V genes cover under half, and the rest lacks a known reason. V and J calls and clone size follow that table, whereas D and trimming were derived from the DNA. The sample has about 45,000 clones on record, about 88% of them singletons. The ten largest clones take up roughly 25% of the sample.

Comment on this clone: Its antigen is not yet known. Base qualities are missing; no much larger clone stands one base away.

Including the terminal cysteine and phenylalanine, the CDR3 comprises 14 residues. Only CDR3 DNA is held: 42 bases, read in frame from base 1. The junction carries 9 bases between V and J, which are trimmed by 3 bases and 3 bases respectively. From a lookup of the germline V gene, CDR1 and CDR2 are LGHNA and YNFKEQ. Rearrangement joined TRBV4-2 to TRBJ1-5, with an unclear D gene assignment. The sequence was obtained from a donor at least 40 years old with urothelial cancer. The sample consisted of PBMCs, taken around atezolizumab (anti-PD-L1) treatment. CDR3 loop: CASSHTGSNQPQHF. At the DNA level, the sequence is TGTGCCAGCAGCCATACCGGGTCCAATCAGCCCCAGCATTTT.